This passage covers 28 T cell receptor beta chains from one sample sequenced in a study of graft-versus-host responses after intestinal transplantation. Profiling relied on immunoSEQ multiplex PCR, and the TCRdb table lists in-frame clones only, not all of them. The sample consists of 85,000 to 100,000 clones, 86% of them appearing once. The material sequenced was PBMCs, taken 255 days after intestinal transplant. The receptors derive from a human patient who received an intestinal transplant, so some T cells may come from the graft donor.

The chain is built from TRBV2 and TRBJ2-1; 9 bases map to TRBD2. V shed 4 bases and J 15 bases; nucleotides not matched to a gene: 7. Germline-derived CDR1 and CDR2 are SNHLY and FYNNEI. There are 12 residues in the CDR3. In DNA, the CDR3 is TGTGCCAGCAGTGTGGGACTAGCTTTTGTGTTCTTC. Amino acids: CASSVGLAFVFF.

The chain uses TRBV27 and TRBJ1-1, with D possibly being TRBD1 (6 bases). The CDR3 runs to 15 residues. The V gene's germline CDR1 is MNHEY and CDR2 SMNVEV (reference sequence). The V end lost 2 bases, the J end lost 0 bases, and 10 bases lay between the germline ends. The DNA of the CDR3 is TGTGCCAGCAGTTTAAGGGGGGGCCTGAACACTGAAGCTTTCTTT. Translated: CASSLRGGLNTEAFF.

The rearrangement links TRBV13 to TRBJ2-2; 9 nucleotides line up with TRBD1. The CDR3 covers 17 residues. The J segment lost 1 base and the V segment lost 1 base, leaving 4 bases of the junction unmatched. CDR1 is PRHDT, CDR2 FYEKMQ, per germline (reference sequence). CDR3: CASSLERGQGNTGELFF. In DNA, the CDR3 is TGTGCCAGCAGCTTAGAGCGGGGACAGGGGAACACCGGGGAGCTGTTTTTT.

The V call is TRBV5-1, the J call TRBJ2-1; perhaps TRBD2 as D (6 bases). The V end lost 4 bases, the J end lost 4 bases, and 12 bases lay between the germline ends. Per germline, CDR1 SGHRS and CDR2 YFSETQ. The CDR3 runs to 14 residues. The CDR3 nucleotides read TGCGCCAGCAGCGGTAGCGGAAGATACAATGAGCAGTTCTTC. Translating gives CASSGSGRYNEQFF.

This sequence joins TRBV6-1 and TRBJ2-2; possibly TRBD1 or TRBD2 for D (6 bases each). The CDR3 contains 16 residues. Germline CDR1 reads MNHNS; CDR2 reads SASEGT. V shed 2 bases and J shed 5 bases, with 15 bases lying between them. The CDR3 spells CASSELTGAGTGELFF. CDR3 nucleotide sequence: TGTGCCAGCAGTGAACTCACGGGGGCAGGGACCGGGGAGCTGTTTTTT.

This clone appeared once. The V gene is TRBV6-5, the J gene TRBJ2-3, with D perhaps TRBD2 (5 bases). Germline lookup yields CDR1 MNHEY and CDR2 SVGAGI. V lost 6 bases and J lost 2, with 12 bases in between. The CDR3 has 14 residues. CDR3 sequence: CASRAGVYTDTQYF. CDR3 sequence (DNA): TGTGCCAGCAGGGCCGGGGTTTACACAGATACGCAGTATTTT.

The chain has TRBV5-1 and TRBJ1-4, with a possible D match to TRBD1 (5 bases). Germline CDR1 SGHRS, CDR2 YFSETQ. The CDR3 contains 16 residues. Deletions cut 4 bases from V and 0 bases from J, with 13 bases between. CDR3 in amino acids: CASSPGTVATNEKLFF. DNA of the CDR3: TGCGCCAGCAGCCCGGGGACGGTTGCAACTAATGAAAAACTGTTTTTT.

This clone was picked up a small number of times. Other DNA sequences in the sample encode the same CDR3. This chain connects TRBV12-5 to TRBJ1-1; weak D call: TRBD1 (5 bases). V was trimmed by 5 bases and J by 1 base, leaving 8 bases between them. The CDR3 contains 13 residues. Germline V gene lookup returns CDR1 LGHNT and CDR2 FRNRAP. CDR3 amino acids: CASGPDRNTEAFF. In DNA form, the CDR3 reads TGTGCTAGTGGTCCCGACAGGAACACTGAAGCTTTCTTT.

The V gene is TRBV5-4, the J gene TRBJ1-1; 7 bases match TRBD1. Trimming at V came to 8 bases and at J to 5 bases, leaving 9 bases not matched to a gene. The CDR3 runs to 13 residues. Germline lookup yields CDR1 SGHNT and CDR2 YYREEE (reference sequence). The CDR3 nucleotides are TGTGCCAGTCAAGGTCCAGGGGGTACTGAAGCTTTCTTT. Residues: CASQGPGGTEAFF.

The chain employs TRBV30 and TRBJ2-1, with a tentative D call TRBD1 (5 bases). This CDR3 has 16 residues. Deletions cut 2 bases from V and 3 bases from J, with 17 bases between. Germline V CDR1 and CDR2: GTSNPN, SVGIG (reference sequence). CDR3 nucleotides: TGTGCCTGGAGTATTCCGGACAACAACGTCTACAATGAGCAGTTCTTC. Protein sequence: CAWSIPDNNVYNEQFF.

This clone was observed a single time. V gene TRBV10-1 combines with J gene TRBJ2-5, with 8 bases lining up with TRBD2. Trimming took 4 bases from V and 2 from J; bases not matched to a gene: 6. Germline lookup yields CDR1 WNHNN and CDR2 SYGVQD (reference sequence). The CDR3 covers 15 residues. The CDR3 DNA reads TGCGCCAGCAGTGCAAGCGGGAGAGGGCAAGAGACCCAGTACTTC. It is translated as CASSASGRGQETQYF.

The chain employs TRBV29-1 and TRBJ1-2, with D unclear. Per germline, CDR1 SQVTM and CDR2 ANQGSEA. The CDR3 has 14 amino acids. Trimming left V 5 bases short and J 5 bases short, with 18 bases between. DNA for the CDR3: TGCAGCGTTACAAAGGACGATCAAGAGTATGGCTACACCTTC. It translates to CSVTKDDQEYGYTF.

This chain connects TRBV5-1 to TRBJ2-1; D is unclear. The CDR3 loop spans 13 amino acids. The germline V and J ends were trimmed by 5 bases and 8 bases, with 14 bases remaining between them. The germline gives CDR1 SGHRS, CDR2 YFSETQ. CDR3 region: CASSRIPRDEQFF. The CDR3 nucleotides are TGCGCCAGCAGTAGAATCCCTAGGGATGAGCAGTTCTTC.

The chain carries TRBV4-2 and TRBJ2-1; 9 nucleotides match TRBD2. Trimming cost V 1 base and J 8 bases; bases outside gene matches: 6. This CDR3 spans 15 amino acids. Germline-derived CDR1 and CDR2 are LGHNA and YNFKEQ. For the CDR3, the DNA is TGTGCCAGCAGCCAAGTCGCTGTAGCGGGGGATGAGCAGTTCTTC. Amino acid sequence: CASSQVAVAGDEQFF.

V gene TRBV18 combines with J gene TRBJ1-1; D gene unclear. Deletions cut 0 bases from V and 7 bases from J, with 6 bases between. The CDR3 has 12 amino acids. The V gene's germline CDR1 is KGHSH and CDR2 LQKENI. CDR3 coding DNA: TGTGCCAGCTCACCACCAGGGATTGAAGCTTTCTTT. Its translation: CASSPPGIEAFF.

The chain is built from TRBV9 and TRBJ2-3; possibly TRBD1 for D (5 bases). V lost 0 bases to trimming and J lost 2 bases, with 16 bases between them. CDR1 is SGDLS and CDR2 is YYNGEE in the germline V gene. The CDR3 has 17 residues. CDR3 coding DNA: TGTGCCAGCAGCGTAGGGTCAAGACAGAGATTCACAGATACGCAGTATTTT. It yields the protein CASSVGSRQRFTDTQYF.

Here the CDR3 reads CASSLFGTGGFQPQHF. The DNA for the CDR3 is TGTGCCAGCAGTTTATTTGGGACAGGGGGTTTTCAGCCCCAGCATTTT. V usage is TRBV27 and J usage is TRBJ1-5, with 11 bases that match TRBD1. Germline trimming cut 1 base from V and 6 bases from J; bases unmatched to any gene: 5. The CDR3 is 16 residues long. CDR1 is MNHEY and CDR2 is SMNVEV in the germline V gene (reference sequence).

CDR3 amino acids: CASSVQGANTEAFF. In DNA form, the CDR3 reads TGTGCCAGCAGTGTACAGGGGGCGAACACTGAAGCTTTCTTT. The rearrangement links TRBV6-6 to TRBJ1-1, with 9 bases lining up with TRBD1. Germline assignment: CDR1 MNHNY and CDR2 SVGAGI (reference sequence). There are 14 residues in the CDR3. V was clipped by 5 bases and J by 1 base; unmatched bases: 2.

The chain employs TRBV5-1 and TRBJ2-7; possible D gene TRBD2, 6 bases. The germline V and J ends were trimmed by 1 base and 6 bases, with 14 bases remaining between them. The CDR3 loop spans 14 amino acids. The germline V gene encodes CDR1 SGHRS and CDR2 YFSETQ. CDR3 in DNA: TGCGCCAGCAGCTTGTCGGCTAGCGACCGCGAGCAGTACTTC. Its protein is CASSLSASDREQYF.

The V call is TRBV15, the J call TRBJ1-1; D is uncertain. The ends were cut back, 0 bases at V and 5 bases at J, with 7 bases in the middle. This CDR3 is 13 amino acids long. Germline V gene lookup returns CDR1 LNHNV and CDR2 YYDKDF (reference sequence). The CDR3 here is CATSRDRGTEAFF. CDR3 nucleotides: TGTGCCACCAGCAGAGACCGAGGGACTGAAGCTTTCTTT.

V usage is TRBV7-9 and J usage is TRBJ2-5; D remains unclear. V dropped 3 bases and J dropped 4 bases, with 6 bases sitting between them. CDR1 and CDR2 (germline): SEHNR, FQNEAQ (reference sequence). The length of the CDR3 is 12 residues. CDR3 amino acids: CASSFWTETQYF. The DNA for the CDR3 is TGTGCCAGCAGCTTTTGGACAGAGACCCAGTACTTC.

The chain has TRBV6-5 and TRBJ1-5; possibly TRBD1 for D (5 bases). Germline V gene lookup returns CDR1 MNHEY and CDR2 SVGAGI. This CDR3 region has 13 residues. Deletions cut 6 bases from V and 5 bases from J, with 11 bases between. CDR3 residues: CASRKRGDQPQHF. The CDR3, as DNA: TGTGCCAGCAGGAAAAGGGGTGATCAGCCCCAGCATTTT.

The chain joins TRBV7-6 to TRBJ2-1; D is tentatively TRBD1 or TRBD2 (5 bases each). The V gene's germline CDR1 is SGHVS and CDR2 FNYEAQ. V lost 0 bases, J lost 2 bases, and 8 bases lay in between. This CDR3 region has 15 residues. The CDR3 DNA reads TGTGCCAGCAGCTTAGCGGGGGATACCTACAATGAGCAGTTCTTC. It specifies CASSLAGDTYNEQFF.

This clone has a single count. The chain combines TRBV5-4 with TRBJ2-1, with D possibly matching TRBD2 (6 bases). Germline assignment: CDR1 SGHNT and CDR2 YYREEE (reference sequence). The CDR3 has 15 residues. Trimming removed 4 bases at V and 0 bases at J, with 11 bases between. CDR3 coding DNA: TGTGCCAGCAGCCCACTGGGGGGCTCCTACAATGAGCAGTTCTTC. Translated: CASSPLGGSYNEQFF.

The chain joins TRBV11-2 to TRBJ1-3, with a weak D call TRBD1 (5 bases). This CDR3 comprises 16 residues. Germline assignment: CDR1 SGHAT and CDR2 FQNNGV. Between the trimmed V and J ends, which lost 3 bases and 3 bases, there was a span of 15 bases. The CDR3 region has the DNA TGTGCCAGCAGCTTGTTCGGGGGGAGCGGTGGAAACACCATATATTTT. This sequence encodes CASSLFGGSGGNTIYF.

Only a few counts were recorded for this clone. The J gene is TRBJ2-3, the V gene TRBV6-1, with TRBD2 matching over 14 bases. There are 15 residues in the CDR3. V shed 4 bases and J 4 bases; nucleotides not matched to a gene: 1. Per germline, CDR1 MNHNS and CDR2 SASEGT. CDR3 sequence reads: CASSGLAGGPDTQYF. CDR3 coding DNA: TGTGCCAGCAGTGGACTAGCGGGAGGGCCAGATACGCAGTATTTT.

The rearrangement joins TRBV6-6 to TRBJ2-7, with 7 bases aligning to TRBD2. This CDR3 has 15 residues. Trimming took 4 bases from V and 5 from J; bases not matched to a gene: 11. CDR1 is MNHNY, CDR2 SVGAGI, per germline (reference sequence). For the CDR3, the DNA is TGTGCCAGCAGTTCCTCCCGCCCTACTAGCGACGAGCAGTACTTC. This encodes CASSSSRPTSDEQYF.

The chain links TRBV28 to TRBJ2-3, with TRBD2 matching over 10 bases. The germline CDR1 and CDR2 sequences are MDHEN and SYDVKM. V lost 3 bases and J lost 3; bases outside the gene matches: 3. This CDR3 contains 15 residues. The CDR3 sequence is CASSFGSGGTDTQYF. Here the CDR3 DNA reads TGTGCCAGCAGTTTTGGTAGCGGGGGGACAGATACGCAGTATTTT.